This T cell receptor (beta chain) is from a study of post-analysis software for immune sequencing data. Overall study: The cohort encompassed relapsing-remitting, secondary progressive and progressive-relapsing multiple sclerosis disease courses.

A word on this clonotype: Antigen: not known.

Notes on the study in general: A handful of TRBV segments were significantly more frequent in patients than in controls. TRBV5-6, TRBV5-1 and TRBV20-1 were among these segments. The authors found that F measure strongly co-clustered same-batch samples. Normalized Chao1 diversity was significantly lower in multiple sclerosis patients than in controls.

V was cut by 6 bases and J by 5 bases, with 13 bases left in between. The germline CDR1 and CDR2 sequences are SQVTM and ANQGSEA. The CDR3 is 12 amino acids. TCR beta libraries were prepared from cDNA with unique molecular identifiers. Starting from around 1 to 10 million T cells, the study yielded a few hundred thousand cDNA molecules. Each CDR3 protein is one row after TCRdb ran MiXCR on the PCR reads. Of approximately 400,000 distinct CDR3 sequences in the sample, 30% to 45% were seen once. Sequenced input: blood. This rearrangement joins TRBV29-1 to TRBJ1-1; no definite D call. This TCR derives from a girl aged 5-17 years with multiple sclerosis. CDR3 loop: CSVQPRGTEAFF. In DNA form, the CDR3 reads TGCAGCGTGCAGCCTCGGGGTACTGAAGCTTTCTTT.